In this sample, the clone carrying this T cell receptor beta chain turned up once. Antigen specificity is unknown. This specimen belongs to a study of STAT3 mutations in large granular lymphocyte leukemia. Findings and limits, study-wide: At least one immunodominant TCR beta clonotype appeared in every T-cell large granular lymphocyte leukemia patient. Some patients had dominant TCR clones larger than their STAT3 mutant burden.

Only in-frame clones appear in the TCRdb table, and some are missing; sequencing was by immunoSEQ multiplex PCR. The table has approximately 20,000 clones, around 93% seen once. Germline CDR1 reads SGHAT; CDR2 reads FQDESV (reference sequence). CDR3 length: 13 residues. After removal of 5 bases from V and 6 bases from J, the junction contained 4 bases not matched to a gene. This TCR was recovered from a man in his sixties with T-cell large granular lymphocyte leukemia. Some clones in this sample may be carry-over from other donors' samples. V gene TRBV11-1 combines with J gene TRBJ2-7, with 10 nucleotides matching TRBD1. The sequencing sample was made of peripheral blood mononuclear cells. The CDR3 nucleotides are TGTGCCAGCAGCCAACGGACAGGGGGCGAGCAGTACTTC. Translated: CASSQRTGGEQYF.